This T cell receptor beta chain stems from a study of blood T cell repertoires in COVID-19. The wider study: From the United States, Italy and Spain came samples of acute and convalescent COVID-19. PBMCs, B-cell-depleted T cells, or T cells provided the cDNA or gDNA that made up the material.

Profiling relied on immunoSEQ multiplex PCR, and the TCRdb table lists in-frame clones only, not all of them. The sample shows about 70,000 clones, 70% to 90% of them seen only once. This CDR3 has 14 amino acids. V shed 3 bases and J 7 bases; nucleotides not matched to a gene: 5. Germline V gene data show CDR1 as SGHNT and CDR2 as YYREEE (reference sequence). The chain is built from TRBV5-4 and TRBJ1-5; 9 bases fit TRBD1. Sequenced sample: peripheral blood. This receptor was taken from a human donor in a cohort sampled during active COVID-19. The CDR3 is CASSSGQGGQPQHF. The CDR3 nucleotides read TGTGCCAGCAGCTCGGGACAGGGCGGCCAGCCCCAGCATTTT. Full variable domain (remainder filled in from reference TRBV5-4 and TRBJ1-5): ETGVTQSPTHLIKTRGQQVTLRCSSQSGHNTVSWYQQALGQGPQFIFQYYREEENGRGNFPPRFSGLQFPNYSSELNVNALELDDSALYLCASSSGQGGQPQHFGDGTRLSIL.